A selection of T cell receptor beta chains follows, all from one sample in a study of CD8 T cells in Susac syndrome. TCRdb analysed the immunoSEQ multiplex PCR reads with MiXCR anew, one entry per CDR3 protein. The sample holds about 300,000 distinct CDR3 sequences, about 82% seen once. Sequenced sample: CD8+ T cells from PBMCs. Receptors originate from a human donor with multiple sclerosis. Each CDR3 is given with its conserved first and last residue. Fields, in order: V gene, J gene, D gene, clone size, CDR3 protein, CDR3 DNA. D genes are given only for firm matches. The listing skips clone size in some rows; elsewhere it reads once, few, many or a size class.

TRBV4-2	TRBJ2-1	-	-	CASSQDFWSGTLYNEQFF	TGTGCCAGCAGCCAAGATTTCTGGAGCGGGACACTATACAATGAGCAGTTCTTC
TRBV25-1	TRBJ2-7	-	few	CASSSDGHYEQYF	TGTGCCAGCAGTTCGGACGGCCACTACGAGCAGTACTTC
TRBV9	TRBJ1-5	-	-	CASSVGGVPNQPQHF	TGTGCCAGCAGCGTAGGGGGGGTTCCCAATCAGCCCCAGCATTTT
TRBV5-4	TRBJ2-5	-	-	CASSLDRPVQETQYF	TGTGCCAGCAGCCTAGACCGCCCGGTTCAAGAGACCCAGTACTTC
TRBV25-1	TRBJ1-2	-	-	CATQSGDRNYGYTF	TGTGCCACCCAGTCGGGGGATCGGAACTATGGCTACACCTTC
TRBV16	TRBJ1-2	-	-	CASSPAGAPPGNYGYTF	TGTGCCAGCAGCCCGGCGGGCGCGCCGCCCGGTAACTATGGCTACACCTTC
TRBV20-1	TRBJ2-1	TRBD2	-	CSARNLAGEALPGDEQFF	TGCAGTGCTAGAAACCTAGCGGGAGAAGCTCTCCCGGGGGATGAGCAGTTCTTC
TRBV20-1	TRBJ2-7	TRBD2	-	CSAPLAENYEQYF	TGCAGTGCTCCTCTAGCGGAGAACTACGAGCAGTACTTC
TRBV28	TRBJ2-3	TRBD2	-	CASSLFRLAGATQYF	TGTGCCAGCAGTTTATTTAGACTAGCGGGAGCTACGCAGTATTTT
TRBV7-9	TRBJ1-6	-	-	CASSDRTRDNSPLHF	TGTGCCAGCAGCGATAGGACACGAGATAATTCACCCCTCCACTTT
TRBV9	TRBJ2-7	TRBD2	-	CASSAGTRGEQYF	TGTGCCAGCAGCGCCGGGACTAGGGGCGAGCAGTACTTC
TRBV3-1	TRBJ2-5	TRBD1	-	CASSQGDRTWGTQYF	TGTGCCAGCAGCCAAGGGGACAGGACCTGGGGGACCCAGTACTTC
TRBV15	TRBJ2-6	-	-	CATSYPAAGANVLTF	TGTGCCACCAGCTACCCCGCGGCTGGGGCCAACGTCCTGACTTTC